Given below is one T cell receptor beta chain in context. What it binds is not known. An end of the junction does not agree with germline; a read error may underlie this. This entry belongs to a study of cytomegalovirus exposure and HLA in healthy donors. Study-wide results and caveats: Altogether, 150 to 200 TCR beta chains were recorded as cytomegalovirus-associated. A later analysis linked a missense DCLRE1C variant to TCR beta V- and J-gene trimming. Previously analyzed data showed that most TCR beta V segments were productive at a frequency of about 87% or about 30%.

Primers included in the PCR were 60 Vbeta and 13 Jbeta primers. Using immunoSEQ multiplex PCR, the repertoire was profiled, and TCRdb retains in-frame clones only, with some absent. The sample has around 210,000 clones, about 85% seen once; the top ten hold 0.2% to 0.3%. The specimen sequenced was PBMCs. This clonotype was sampled from a girl aged 2-9 years in good health and CMV-seronegative.

CDR3 sequence reads: CASSEETQYF. DNA for the CDR3: TGTGCCAGCAGCGAAGAGACCCAGTACTTC. V usage is TRBV6-1 and J usage is TRBJ2-5, with unresolved D. Looked up from germline, CDR1 is MNHNS and CDR2 is SASEGT. The CDR3 has 10 amino acids.